The 29 T cell receptor beta chains below come from one sample, sequenced in a study of blood T cells in healthy people across ages. Primers used in a second PCR of roughly 7 to 12 cycles were a sample-barcoded 5' primer and a J-beta primer mix. TCRdb redid the calling of the 5' RACE reads with MiXCR, one entry per CDR3 protein. Of nearly 1 million distinct CDR3 sequences listed, approximately 50% are singletons. The source material was blood. These receptors originate from a woman in her fifties or sixties in good health.

The chain couples TRBV12-3 or TRBV12-4 to TRBJ1-2, with a tentative D call TRBD1 (5 bases). V dropped 3 bases and J dropped 4 bases, with 18 bases sitting between them. The CDR3 length is 16 residues. In DNA form, the CDR3 reads TGTGCCAGCAGTTTTTCCGGGCAGGGAACGCTCTATGGCTACACCTTC. It is translated as CASSFSGQGTLYGYTF.

The genes are TRBV20-1 and TRBJ2-4; D perhaps matches TRBD2 (5 bases). V was shortened by 6 bases and J by 0 bases, with 15 bases between the two germline ends. Germline V gene lookup returns CDR1 DFQATT and CDR2 SNEGSKA (reference sequence). The CDR3 is 15 amino acids. CDR3 bases: TGCAGTGCCCGAGAGGGCAGTTTAGCCAAAAACATTCAGTACTTC. Its protein is CSAREGSLAKNIQYF.

This chain connects TRBV7-2 to TRBJ2-7, with a possible D match to TRBD2 (6 bases). Germline V gene data show CDR1 as SGHTA and CDR2 as FQGNSA. The V gene lost 11 bases and the J gene lost 7 bases, with 6 bases spanning the gap. This CDR3 contains 8 residues. CDR3 sequence reads: CARGEQYF. The CDR3 nucleotides are TGTGCCCGGGGGGAGCAGTACTTC. Full variable domain (outside the CDR3, taken from reference TRBV7-2 and TRBJ2-7): GAGVSQSPSNKVTEKGKDVELRCDPISGHTALYWYRQSLGQGLEFLIYFQGNSAPDKSGLPSDRFSAERTGGSVSTLTIQRTQQEDSAVYLCARGEQYFGPGTRLTVT.

The V gene is TRBV6-2 or TRBV6-3, the J gene TRBJ2-5; D gene uncertain. The germline V gene has CDR1 MNHEY and CDR2 SVGEGT. V gave up 2 bases and J gave up 5 bases, with 12 bases separating them. This CDR3 is built from 14 residues. The CDR3 loop reads CASSYASRLETQYF. The CDR3 nucleotides read TGTGCCAGCAGTTACGCCTCGAGGCTGGAGACCCAGTACTTC.

CDR3 bases: TGCAGCGTCGGCCCGGGACTAGCGGGAGTATGGCTTGGGAATGAGCAGTACTTC. Translated: CSVGPGLAGVWLGNEQYF. The rearrangement uses TRBV29-1 and TRBJ2-5; 14 bases match TRBD2. Germline CDR1 reads SQVTM; CDR2 reads ANQGSEA. Losses at the gene ends were 6 bases for V and 11 bases for J; bases not matched to a gene: 23. The CDR3 is made up of 18 amino acids.

This clonotype has a handful of counts. The chain is built from TRBV7-3 and TRBJ2-6, with D hard to call. With 4 bases removed from V and 2 bases from J, the gap between germline ends came to 9 bases. In germline, CDR1 is SGHTA, CDR2 FQGTGA. The CDR3 runs to 15 residues. This CDR3 is CASSWTAAGANVLTF. CDR3 DNA: TGTGCCAGCAGCTGGACGGCAGCTGGGGCCAACGTCCTGACTTTC.

The chain combines TRBV20-1 with TRBJ2-7, with a weak D call TRBD1 (5 bases). Germline assignment: CDR1 DFQATT and CDR2 SNEGSKA (reference sequence). The CDR3 is 13 amino acids. V was trimmed by 0 bases and J by 6 bases, leaving 12 bases between them. Here the CDR3 reads CSARDPNRSEQYF. The CDR3 DNA is TGCAGTGCTAGAGACCCCAACAGGTCCGAGCAGTACTTC.

This chain connects TRBV12-3 or TRBV12-4 to TRBJ1-3, with D uncertain. There are 15 residues in the CDR3. V was trimmed by 2 bases and J by 0 bases, leaving 8 bases between them. CDR3 sequence (DNA): TGTGCCAGCAGTTTATATTCCCACTCTGGAAACACCATATATTTT. Its translation is CASSLYSHSGNTIYF.

The V call is TRBV27, the J call TRBJ2-1, with TRBD2 matching 7 bases. Unmatched junction bases numbered 9, after V lost 5 bases and J lost 5 bases. This CDR3 has 15 residues. Germline-derived CDR1 and CDR2 are MNHEY and SMNVEV (reference sequence). The CDR3 is CASSPVSGYDNEQFF. CDR3 DNA sequence: TGTGCCAGCAGTCCTGTTAGCGGGTACGACAATGAGCAGTTCTTC.

The chain recombines TRBV30 with TRBJ2-5, with D tentatively TRBD1 or TRBD2 (5 bases each). The CDR3 is made up of 15 amino acids. Trimming shortened V by 0 bases and J by 1 base, and 12 bases separated the two germline ends. Per germline, CDR1 GTSNPN and CDR2 SVGIG (reference sequence). CDR3 sequence reads: CAWSVVRGVQETQYF. DNA of the CDR3: TGTGCCTGGAGTGTTGTAAGAGGGGTCCAAGAGACCCAGTACTTC.

The chain couples TRBV30 to TRBJ1-1; D possibly corresponds to TRBD1 (5 bases). Germline values: CDR1 GTSNPN, CDR2 SVGIG (reference sequence). V lost 5 bases to trimming and J lost 1 base, with 8 bases between them. The CDR3 contains 12 residues. The CDR3 is CAWGGGNTEAFF. In DNA form, the CDR3 reads TGTGCCTGGGGGGGTGGGAACACTGAAGCTTTCTTT.

The rearrangement joins TRBV7-2 to TRBJ2-3; D uncertain. In germline, CDR1 is SGHTA, CDR2 FQGNSA. V lost 3 bases and J 6 bases, leaving 13 bases between the germline ends. The CDR3 runs 14 residues. CDR3 sequence reads: CASSFGLEGDTQYF. CDR3 bases: TGTGCCAGCAGCTTCGGGCTAGAAGGGGATACGCAGTATTTT.

V is TRBV7-2 and J is TRBJ1-2; 7 bases match TRBD1. The CDR3 is made up of 14 amino acids. Germline lookup yields CDR1 SGHTA and CDR2 FQGNSA. The V segment lost 3 bases and the J segment 5 bases; nucleotides outside the gene matches: 6. CDR3 sequence (DNA): TGTGCCAGCAGCTTCGGTCCACAGGGGTATGGCTACACCTTC. Translated: CASSFGPQGYGYTF.

The genes are TRBV7-9 and TRBJ2-1; TRBD1 might be the D (5 bases). The CDR3 extends over 13 amino acids. Germline CDR1 is SEHNR and CDR2 is FQNEAQ (reference sequence). V was shortened by 0 bases and J by 6 bases, with 6 bases between the two germline ends. CDR3 region: CASSLARVNEQFF. Written as DNA, the CDR3 is TGTGCCAGCAGCTTAGCCAGGGTCAATGAGCAGTTCTTC. The entire variable domain, with the rest obtained from reference TRBV7-9 and TRBJ2-1, is as follows: DTGVSQNPRHKITKRGQNVTFRCDPISEHNRLYWYRQTLGQGPEFLTYFQNEAQLEKSRLLSDRFSAERPKGSFSTLEIQRTEQGDSAMYLCASSLARVNEQFFGPGTRLTVL.

J is TRBJ2-1 and V is TRBV3-1, with D possibly matching TRBD2 (6 bases). The germline V gene encodes CDR1 LGHDT and CDR2 YNNKEL (reference sequence). The CDR3 runs 15 residues. Trimming took 0 bases from V and 4 from J, leaving 10 bases between them. CDR3: CASSQDDGSYNEQFF. The CDR3 coding sequence is TGTGCCAGCAGCCAAGATGACGGGAGTTACAATGAGCAGTTCTTC.

This clonotype was detected only a few times. V is TRBV28 and J is TRBJ2-7; the D is unclear. The CDR3 spans 13 residues. From germline, CDR1 is MDHEN and CDR2 SYDVKM. Trimming stripped 2 bases from V and 6 bases from J, with 11 bases between. The CDR3 here is CASSLDGLAEQYF. CDR3 DNA: TGTGCCAGCAGTTTAGATGGGTTAGCCGAGCAGTACTTC.

This chain uses TRBV5-6 with TRBJ1-2; D ambiguous. Trimming took off 1 base at V and 6 bases at J, with 7 bases between the two ends. The germline gives CDR1 SGHDT, CDR2 YYEEEE. The CDR3 loop spans 12 amino acids. CDR3 sequence: CASSLSWDGYTF. CDR3 nucleotides: TGTGCCAGCAGCTTGTCATGGGATGGCTACACCTTC.

Worth noting for this clonotype: The germline gene is not matched at one end of the junction; a read error may be the cause. The chain joins TRBV7-2 to TRBJ2-7; TRBD1 might be the D (5 bases). CDR3 size: 14 residues. CDR1 and CDR2 (germline): SGHTA, FQGNSA. The CDR3 DNA reads TGTGCCGGCAGCCCAGGGATATCACCTTACGAGCAGTGCTTC. This gives the protein CAGSPGISPYEQCF.

This chain uses TRBV3-1 with TRBJ1-4; no firm D call. This CDR3 contains 12 residues. The germline gives CDR1 LGHDT, CDR2 YNNKEL (reference sequence). V shed 1 base and J shed 12 bases, with 9 bases lying between them. The CDR3 DNA reads as TGTGCCAGCAGCCAAGTGAACCACCAACTGTTTTTT. Translation: CASSQVNHQLFF.

This chain uses TRBV7-2 with TRBJ2-5, with 7 bases matching TRBD1. Germline CDR1 and CDR2: SGHTA and FQGNSA. Trimming took 7 bases from V and 3 from J; bases not matched to a gene: 11. This CDR3 region has 15 residues. CDR3 bases: TGTGCCAGCACCCGAACTAGTACAGGGGAAGAGACCCAGTACTTC. Its translation is CASTRTSTGEETQYF.

This clonotype was observed a few times. The chain couples TRBV4-2 to TRBJ2-3; possible D gene TRBD1, 6 bases. Germline CDR1 is LGHNA and CDR2 is YNFKEQ. CDR3 length: 16 residues. The V end lost 7 bases, the J end lost 4 bases, and 21 bases lay between the germline ends. CDR3 amino acids: CASNRGDKRFADTQYF. CDR3 DNA: TGTGCCAGCAACCGAGGGGACAAGAGGTTCGCAGATACGCAGTATTTT.

The rearrangement joins TRBV6-1 to TRBJ2-4; D perhaps matches TRBD2 (6 bases). The DNA end lines up better with TRBJ2-7; the J call may be wrong. The length of the CDR3 is 14 residues. Germline CDR1 and CDR2: MNHNS and SASEGT. The CDR3 spells CASSDTGLYYEQYF. DNA for the CDR3: TGTGCCAGCAGTGACACGGGACTTTACTACGAGCAGTACTTC.

This chain connects TRBV6-5 to TRBJ2-1; TRBD2 might be the D (6 bases). CDR1 and CDR2 (germline): MNHEY, SVGAGI. This CDR3 is built from 15 residues. The ends were cut back, 8 bases at V and 0 bases at J, with 14 bases in the middle. CDR3 loop: CASRREPSSYNEQFF. The CDR3 DNA reads as TGTGCCAGCCGCCGGGAGCCCTCCTCCTACAATGAGCAGTTCTTC.

This clonotype has a handful of counts. J is TRBJ2-4 and V is TRBV10-3; no clear D. The DNA end favors TRBJ2-7, so the J call may be wrong. CDR1 and CDR2 (germline): ENHRY, SYGVKD. The CDR3 loop spans 11 amino acids. The CDR3 here is CAISGSHEQYF. The CDR3 DNA sequence: TGTGCCATCAGTGGCTCGCACGAGCAGTACTTC.

This chain links TRBV4-1 with TRBJ2-1; D possibly matches TRBD1 or TRBD2 (5 bases each). The CDR3 contains 16 residues. V gave up 4 bases and J gave up 0 bases, with 13 bases separating them. Germline CDR1 is MGHRA and CDR2 is YSYEKL. The DNA for the CDR3 is TGCGCCAGCAGCCTACGGGACCGGAGCTCCTACAATGAGCAGTTCTTC. Amino acid sequence: CASSLRDRSSYNEQFF.

This clonotype was picked up a small number of times. This chain joins TRBV25-1 and TRBJ2-6; possibly TRBD2 for D (5 bases). The V gene lost 1 base and the J gene lost 0 bases, with 10 bases spanning the gap. In germline, CDR1 is MGHDK, CDR2 SYGVNS. The CDR3 has 17 residues. The CDR3 sequence is CASSEWGVGSGANVLTF. CDR3 in DNA: TGTGCCAGCAGTGAATGGGGAGTCGGCTCTGGGGCCAACGTCCTGACTTTC. The full variable domain, its missing parts supplied by reference TRBV25-1 and TRBJ2-6, is EADIYQTPRYLVIGTGKKITLECSQTMGHDKMYWYQQDPGMELHLIHYSYGVNSTEKGDLSSESTVSRIRTEHFPLTLESARPSHTSQYLCASSEWGVGSGANVLTFGAGSRLTVL.

This chain joins TRBV9 and TRBJ2-6; D might be TRBD2 (5 bases). CDR3 size: 17 residues. Germline V gives CDR1 SGDLS, CDR2 YYNGEE. Trimming removed 1 base from V and 9 bases from J, with 20 bases in between. This CDR3 reads CASSVHPRTVPGNVLTF. In DNA, the CDR3 is TGTGCCAGCAGCGTACACCCCAGGACTGTGCCGGGCAACGTCCTGACTTTC.

V gene TRBV7-9 combines with J gene TRBJ2-7; 9 nucleotides line up with TRBD1. The CDR3 is 12 residues long. In germline, CDR1 is SEHNR, CDR2 FQNEAQ (reference sequence). Germline trimming cut 5 bases from V and 9 bases from J; bases unmatched to any gene: 5. CDR3 in amino acids: CASSQGQGGQYF. CDR3 nucleotide sequence: TGTGCCAGCAGCCAGGGACAGGGAGGGCAGTACTTC.

V gene TRBV27 combines with J gene TRBJ2-7; 16 positions match TRBD2. CDR1 MNHEY and CDR2 SMNVEV come from the germline V gene (reference sequence). The CDR3 covers 18 residues. The trim removed 5 bases at V and 4 bases at J, leaving 11 bases unmatched. CDR3 in amino acids: CASSPRGTSGRALYEQYF. CDR3 sequence (DNA): TGTGCCAGCAGTCCGCGAGGGACTAGCGGGAGGGCTTTATACGAGCAGTACTTC.